This T cell receptor (beta chain) was captured by sequencing in a study of T cells expressing NK-cell markers. The CDR3 has 16 residues. With the 5' RACE reads reprocessed, TCRdb shows one record per CDR3 protein and no DNA. Here the sample table reports 500,000 to 700,000 distinct CDR3 sequences. This chain joins TRBV12-3 or TRBV12-4 and TRBJ2-6; the TRBD1 assignment by TCRdb is unverifiable without DNA. Sequenced: blood T cells: a sorted CD56 or NKG2C T cell subset, CD4+ or CD8+ T cells, or bulk PBMC T cells (not recorded which). This sequence was found in a man between 18 and 29 years old in good health. This CDR3 reads CASGRTGGAGANVLTF.